A selection of T cell receptor beta chains follows, all from one sample in a study of blood T cell repertoires in COVID-19. Here immunoSEQ multiplex PCR was the method, and the copy in TCRdb shows in-frame clones only, minus some. The profile covers about 300,000 clones, with over 75% appearing a single time and more than 10% taken by the ten largest. Sequencing was done on a sample of peripheral blood. These receptors were taken from a human donor in a cohort sampled during active COVID-19. Both conserved end residues are part of each CDR3. The D gene is left open where the match is weak. A row's size may be missing; if present it is once, few, many or a size class.

TRBJ2-1 | TRBV19 | TRBD1 | NA | CASSRTGQGYNEQFF | TGTGCCAGTAGTAGAACGGGACAGGGCTACAATGAGCAGTTCTTC
TRBJ1-1 | TRBV5-1 | TRBD1 | NA | CASSRQGETEAFF | TGCGCCAGCAGTCGACAGGGAGAAACTGAAGCTTTCTTT
TRBJ1-5 | TRBV28 | NA | NA | CASSLGERSQPQHF | TGTGCCAGCAGTTTGGGAGAGAGGAGTCAGCCCCAGCATTTT
TRBJ1-5 | TRBV6-1 | NA | few | CASSEGRGPRVNQPQHF | TGTGCCAGCAGTGAAGGGCGGGGACCGCGAGTCAATCAGCCCCAGCATTTT
TRBJ2-5 | TRBV5-1 | NA | NA | CASSLGAGGAGQETQYF | TGCGCCAGCAGCTTGGGGGCGGGCGGAGCGGGCCAAGAGACCCAGTACTTC
TRBJ2-2 | TRBV6-5 | NA | few | CASSYSTGELFF | TGTGCCAGCAGCTATTCCACCGGGGAGCTGTTTTTT
TRBJ2-7 | TRBV3-1/TRBV3-2 | NA | NA | CASSQALYEQYF | TGTGCCAGCAGCCAAGCTTTGTACGAGCAGTACTTC
TRBJ2-2 | TRBV7-2 | TRBD2 | NA | CASSAGLAGVTGELFF | TGTGCCAGCAGCGCGGGACTAGCGGGAGTTACCGGGGAGCTGTTTTTT
TRBJ2-1 | TRBV7-2 | NA | once | CASSLDPQNEQFF | TGTGCCAGCAGCTTAGACCCCCAGAATGAGCAGTTCTTC
TRBJ2-2 | TRBV18 | NA | NA | CASSPGTPNTGELFF | TGTGCCAGCTCACCCGGGACTCCGAACACCGGGGAGCTGTTTTTT
TRBJ2-7 | TRBV2 | TRBD2 | NA | CASIAGEIYEQYF | TGTGCCAGCATAGCGGGCGAAATTTACGAGCAGTACTTC
TRBJ1-2 | TRBV28 | NA | many | CASSPTGSGFNYGYTF | TGTGCCAGCAGCCCTACAGGGAGTGGGTTTAACTATGGCTACACCTTC
TRBJ2-7 | TRBV5-8 | NA | NA | CASKLVASDEQYF | TGTGCCAGCAAGCTGGTAGCCTCCGACGAGCAGTACTTC
TRBJ1-1 | TRBV6-5 | TRBD1 | NA | CASMGQGVMNTEAFF | TGTGCCAGCATGGGACAGGGGGTAATGAACACTGAAGCTTTCTTT
TRBJ1-1 | TRBV5-4 | NA | NA | CASSLRGGIVAFF | TGTGCCAGCAGCTTGCGTGGGGGGATTGTGGCTTTCTTT
TRBJ1-4 | TRBV18 | NA | NA | CASASVLNEKLFF | TGTGCCAGCGCGTCGGTACTTAATGAAAAACTGTTTTTT
TRBJ2-2 | TRBV5-1 | NA | few | CASSRTGELFF | TGCGCCAGCAGCCGCACCGGGGAGCTGTTTTTT
TRBJ2-7 | TRBV10-3 | TRBD2 | NA | CAILAGASYEQYF | TGTGCCATTTTAGCGGGAGCCTCCTACGAGCAGTACTTC
TRBJ2-2 | TRBV18 | NA | once | CASSPPGTRSTGELFF | TGTGCCAGCTCACCTCCCGGGACACGTTCTACCGGGGAGCTGTTTTTT
TRBJ1-2 | TRBV27 | TRBD1 | NA | CASSPQGWGGYTF | TGTGCCAGCAGTCCACAGGGGTGGGGCGGCTACACCTTC
TRBJ2-3 | TRBV3-1/TRBV3-2 | NA | NA | CASSHQSGFADTQYF | TGTGCCAGCAGCCACCAAAGCGGGTTCGCAGATACGCAGTATTTT
TRBJ1-2 | TRBV19 | TRBD1 | NA | CASTRDRGQYGYTF | TGTGCCAGCACCCGAGACAGGGGGCAGTATGGCTACACCTTC
TRBJ2-7 | TRBV12-3/TRBV12-4 | TRBD2 | NA | CASSWREGEQYF | TGTGCCAGCAGTTGGAGGGAGGGCGAGCAGTACTTC
TRBJ1-2 | TRBV28 | NA | NA | CASSLGMSYTF | TGTGCCAGCAGTTTGGGCATGAGCTACACCTTC